This TCR beta chain was sequenced during a study of T-cell reconstitution after alpha-beta-depleted transplantation in children. Library preparation (for TCRbeta) was performed with unique molecular identifiers. MiXCR was run by TCRdb on the PCR reads, yielding one entry per CDR3 protein. Seen here are about 830,000 distinct CDR3 sequences, about 16% observed once, and the top ten hold about 4.6%. This clonotype was observed many times. The antigen is not known. Study-wide findings and caveats: There were reportedly several hundred expanded graft clones from which alpha-beta T cells came about two months after transplant. T-cell numbers and diversity, one year after transplant, stemmed largely from T cells that were newly produced. Some patients' high day-60 TCRbeta diversity was attributed to recipient cells surviving conditioning.

Germline-derived CDR1 and CDR2 are MNHEY and SVGEGT. This CDR3 is 14 amino acids long. V lost 7 bases to trimming and J lost 0 bases; unmatched junction nucleotides: 4. The J gene is TRBJ2-7, the V gene TRBV6-2 or TRBV6-3; 9 bases agree with TRBD1. The sample was PBMCs, mostly from graft donor cells, taken 360 days after TCRalphabeta/CD19-depleted stem cell transplant. The clonotype was recovered from a male patient younger than 18 who had a stem cell transplant for acute lymphoblastic leukemia, so the T cells may come from the graft donor. CDR3 protein: CASTGQGNSYEQYF. The CDR3, as DNA: TGTGCCAGCACCGGACAGGGGAACTCCTACGAGCAGTACTTC.